The 28 T cell receptor beta chains presented below share a single source sample, sequenced in a study of radiotherapy plus CTLA-4 blockade in lung cancer. This table comes from immunoSEQ multiplex PCR, and its TCRdb copy is limited to in-frame clones, with some not included. The table has fewer than 150,000 clones, 78% seen once. Specimen: peripheral blood, collected from a patient treated with radiotherapy plus ipilimumab. Source of these receptors: a human donor with non-small cell lung cancer who had a partial response to radiotherapy plus ipilimumab.

The V and J genes are TRBV18 and TRBJ2-5, with 10 bases identical to TRBD2. CDR3 size: 16 residues. Per germline, CDR1 KGHSH and CDR2 LQKENI. The V segment lost 3 bases and the J segment 5 bases; nucleotides outside the gene matches: 9. CDR3 DNA sequence: TGTGCCAGCTCACCCCGACTAGCGGGCACGTTGGAGACCCAGTACTTC. Translation gives CASSPRLAGTLETQYF. Together with reference TRBV18 and TRBJ2-5, the CDR3 gives the full variable domain: NAGVMQNPRHLVRRRGQEARLRCSPMKGHSHVYWYRQLPEEGLKFMVYLQKENIIDESGMPKERFSAEFPKEGPSILRIQQVVRGDSAAYFCASSPRLAGTLETQYFGPGTRLLVL.

The genes are TRBV6-6 and TRBJ1-2; 7 positions match TRBD1. The length of the CDR3 is 15 residues. Germline CDR1 is MNHNY and CDR2 is SVGAGI (reference sequence). The trim removed 6 bases at V and 4 bases at J, leaving 11 bases unmatched. The CDR3 DNA reads TGTGCCAGCAGCCCTTACACAGGGGCGGGCTATGGCTACACCTTC. Residues: CASSPYTGAGYGYTF.

The chain employs TRBV5-4 and TRBJ1-1, with D perhaps TRBD1 (5 bases). Germline loops: CDR1 SGHNT, CDR2 YYREEE (reference sequence). The ends were cut back, 7 bases at V and 5 bases at J, with 9 bases in the middle. The CDR3 spans 11 residues. CDR3: CASAGGTEAFF. CDR3 sequence (DNA): TGTGCCAGCGCGGGGGGGACTGAAGCTTTCTTT.

This clone was recorded only once. The rearrangement links TRBV18 to TRBJ2-2; no firm D call. The CDR3 length is 17 residues. Trimming removed 2 bases from V and 2 bases from J, with 15 bases in between. Germline V gene data show CDR1 as KGHSH and CDR2 as LQKENI. CDR3 nucleotide sequence: TGTGCCAGCTCACCAGGAAGCTGGGCAGCAAACACCGGGGAGCTGTTTTTT. This sequence encodes CASSPGSWAANTGELFF.

This clone was observed a single time. The rearrangement joins TRBV28 to TRBJ2-1, with 11 positions matching TRBD2. The CDR3 is made up of 16 amino acids. Germline CDR1 MDHEN, CDR2 SYDVKM. Trimming removed 6 bases from V and 0 bases from J; junction bases left unmatched: 4. The CDR3 DNA sequence: TGTGCCAGCAGACGGACTAGCGGGCCCTCCTACAATGAGCAGTTCTTC. This codes for CASRRTSGPSYNEQFF. The whole variable domain, remainder taken from reference TRBV28 and TRBJ2-1, is DVKVTQSSRYLVKRTGEKVFLECVQDMDHENMFWYRQDPGLGLRLIYFSYDVKMKEKGDIPEGYSVSREKKERFSLILESASTNQTSMYLCASRRTSGPSYNEQFFGPGTRLTVL.

V is TRBV2 and J is TRBJ2-3, with D possibly matching TRBD2 (5 bases). CDR1 and CDR2 from the germline V gene are SNHLY and FYNNEI. The CDR3 is 13 amino acids. V was trimmed by 5 bases and J by 4 bases, leaving 10 bases between them. CDR3: CASSPEAADTQYF. The CDR3 DNA is TGTGCCAGCAGTCCGGAGGCGGCAGATACGCAGTATTTT.

This chain uses TRBV5-4 with TRBJ1-4, with 7 positions matching TRBD1. The CDR3 loop spans 14 amino acids. After removal of 4 bases from V and 3 bases from J, the junction contained 3 bases not matched to a gene. CDR1 and CDR2 (germline): SGHNT, YYREEE (reference sequence). The CDR3 DNA is TGTGCCAGCAGCACCGGACAGGCTAATGAAAAACTGTTTTTT. It specifies CASSTGQANEKLFF.

The DNA for the CDR3 is TGCGCCAGCAGCAGTAGGACTAGCGGGACCGACGAGCAGTACTTC. This sequence encodes CASSSRTSGTDEQYF. This chain links TRBV4-1 with TRBJ2-7; 12 nucleotides line up with TRBD2. V shed 5 bases and J 5 bases; nucleotides not matched to a gene: 7. Germline assignment: CDR1 MGHRA and CDR2 YSYEKL. This CDR3 is built from 15 residues.

The J gene is TRBJ2-5, the V gene TRBV9; possibly TRBD2 for D (6 bases). The V and J ends lost 0 bases and 1 base respectively, with 7 bases between them. This CDR3 is built from 14 residues. CDR1 is SGDLS and CDR2 is YYNGEE in the germline V gene. The DNA of the CDR3 is TGTGCCAGCAGCGTAGGGACTACCCAAGAGACCCAGTACTTC. It is translated as CASSVGTTQETQYF. Filled out from reference TRBV9 and TRBJ2-5, the complete variable domain reads DSGVTQTPKHLITATGQRVTLRCSPRSGDLSVYWYQQSLDQGLQFLIQYYNGEERAKGNILERFSAQQFPDLHSELNLSSLELGDSALYFCASSVGTTQETQYFGPGTRLLVL.

The genes are TRBV5-5 and TRBJ2-7; weak D call: TRBD1 (6 bases). The V and J ends lost 7 bases and 0 bases respectively, with 17 bases between them. This CDR3 comprises 15 residues. Germline assignment: CDR1 SGHKS and CDR2 YYEKEE (reference sequence). DNA for the CDR3: TGTGCCAGCTCGTGGGGGCAGGCAAGCTCCTACGAGCAGTACGTC. Residues: CASSWGQASSYEQYV.

The chain combines TRBV15 with TRBJ2-5; D is perhaps TRBD2 (6 bases). Trimming left V 0 bases short and J 11 bases short, with 16 bases between. Per germline, CDR1 LNHNV and CDR2 YYDKDF (reference sequence). CDR3 length: 14 residues. The CDR3 region is CATSREGRGREQYF. CDR3 sequence (DNA): TGTGCCACCAGCAGAGAGGGTCGCGGTCGGGAGCAGTACTTC. Looking up the rest from reference TRBV15 and TRBJ2-5 gives the full variable domain: DAMVIQNPRYQVTQFGKPVTLSCSQTLNHNVMYWYQQKSSQAPKLLFHYYDKDFNNEADTPDNFQSRRPNTSFCFLDIRSPGLGDTAMYLCATSREGRGREQYFGPGTRLLVL.

The CDR3 region is CASRIDMDYGYTF. The CDR3 region has the DNA TGTGCCAGCAGGATTGACATGGACTATGGCTACACCTTC. The rearrangement links TRBV28 to TRBJ1-2; no reliable D call. V was shortened by 6 bases and J by 3 bases, with 11 bases between the two germline ends. This CDR3 is built from 13 residues. Germline values: CDR1 MDHEN, CDR2 SYDVKM.

The rearrangement uses TRBV2 and TRBJ2-7; 12 bases are shared with TRBD1. The ends lost 7 bases at V and 4 bases at J; junction bases unmatched: 5. The CDR3 contains 14 residues. Germline CDR1 reads SNHLY; CDR2 reads FYNNEI. The CDR3 DNA reads as TGTGCCAGCAAACGGGGACAGGGGGCATACGAGCAGTACTTC. It translates to CASKRGQGAYEQYF. Full variable domain (outside the CDR3, taken from reference TRBV2 and TRBJ2-7): EPEVTQTPSHQVTQMGQEVILRCVPISNHLYFYWYRQILGQKVEFLVSFYNNEISEKSEIFDDQFSVERPDGSNFTLKIRSTKLEDSAMYFCASKRGQGAYEQYFGPGTRLTVT.

In this sample, this clone turned up a few times. V usage is TRBV28 and J usage is TRBJ1-1; D remains unclear. Trimming removed 8 bases from V and 1 base from J, with 14 bases in between. CDR3 length: 14 residues. Looked up from germline, CDR1 is MDHEN and CDR2 is SYDVKM. The CDR3 DNA sequence: TGTGCCAGCCGACAAGGTGGAGGGAACACTGAAGCTTTCTTT. Its translation: CASRQGGGNTEAFF.

The chain joins TRBV10-1 to TRBJ1-1; no definite D call. There are 19 residues in the CDR3. V was pared by 0 bases and J by 1 base, with 21 bases between. The germline gives CDR1 WNHNN, CDR2 SYGVQD (reference sequence). CDR3 residues: CASSESMWPQPGQNTEAFF. The CDR3 DNA reads as TGCGCCAGCAGTGAGTCGATGTGGCCCCAACCTGGTCAGAACACTGAAGCTTTCTTT.

V usage is TRBV7-3 and J usage is TRBJ2-7, with D tentatively TRBD2 (7 bases). Looked up from germline, CDR1 is SGHTA and CDR2 is FQGTGA. Trimming took 10 bases from V and 0 from J, leaving 16 bases between them. The CDR3 runs 14 residues. CDR3 in amino acids: CATKGGFSSYEQYV. CDR3 nucleotide sequence: TGTGCCACAAAGGGGGGGTTTAGCTCCTACGAGCAGTACGTC.

The chain carries TRBV6-1 and TRBJ1-2, with D unresolved. Germline V gives CDR1 MNHNS, CDR2 SASEGT. This CDR3 has 15 amino acids. Between the trimmed V and J ends, which lost 0 bases and 4 bases, there was a span of 12 bases. The CDR3 DNA reads TGTGCCAGCAGTGAAGCGAGTAAGAGTCTCTATGGCTACACCTTC. Protein product: CASSEASKSLYGYTF.

The V call is TRBV19, the J call TRBJ1-1; D unresolved. Trimming left V 5 bases short and J 1 base short, with 14 bases between. The CDR3 runs 15 residues. CDR1 and CDR2 from the germline V gene are LNHDA and SQIVND (reference sequence). This CDR3 is CASSSGSLGNTEAFF. CDR3 coding DNA: TGTGCCAGTAGTTCGGGAAGCCTGGGGAACACTGAAGCTTTCTTT. Full variable domain (rest looked up from reference TRBV19 and TRBJ1-1): DGGITQSPKYLFRKEGQNVTLSCEQNLNHDAMYWYRQDPGQGLRLIYYSQIVNDFQKGDIAEGYSVSREKKESFPLTVTSAQKNPTAFYLCASSSGSLGNTEAFFGQGTRLTVV.

The chain combines TRBV6-6 with TRBJ1-1, with D tentatively TRBD1 (6 bases). Germline CDR1 MNHNY, CDR2 SVGAGI (reference sequence). Between the trimmed V and J ends, which lost 6 bases and 1 base, there was a span of 9 bases. The CDR3 spans 13 residues. CDR3 protein: CASRLQGNTEAFF. The CDR3 nucleotides read TGTGCCAGCAGACTACAGGGGAACACTGAAGCTTTCTTT.

The gene calls are TRBV7-3 and TRBJ2-5; D is possibly TRBD2 (6 bases). V dropped 4 bases and J dropped 5 bases, with 14 bases sitting between them. CDR1 is SGHTA and CDR2 is FQGTGA in the germline V gene. This CDR3 spans 14 amino acids. As DNA, the CDR3 is TGTGCCAGCAGCTCACATGGGGAGGAGGAGACCCAGTACTTC. This sequence encodes CASSSHGEEETQYF.

This rearrangement joins TRBV28 to TRBJ1-5; maybe TRBD1 (6 bases). The CDR3 contains 19 residues. Germline-derived CDR1 and CDR2 are MDHEN and SYDVKM. The V gene lost 6 bases and the J gene lost 0 bases, with 24 bases spanning the gap. DNA of the CDR3: TGTGCCAGCAGACCTACAGGGTCCGCCCCATATGATAGCAATCAGCCCCAGCATTTT. This translates into CASRPTGSAPYDSNQPQHF.

This clone was observed a single time. This sequence joins TRBV19 and TRBJ2-3; the match to TRBD1 covers 9 bases. CDR3 size: 14 residues. Looked up from germline, CDR1 is LNHDA and CDR2 is SQIVND (reference sequence). V shed 7 bases and J 3 bases; nucleotides not matched to a gene: 5. The DNA of the CDR3 is TGTGCCAGTAAAGGGACAGGGCAAACAGATACGCAGTATTTT. It translates to CASKGTGQTDTQYF.

This clone was seen only a few times. The V gene is TRBV28, the J gene TRBJ2-6; the D gene is possibly TRBD2 (5 bases). V lost 10 bases to trimming and J lost 0 bases, with 7 bases between them. The CDR3 spans 13 residues. CDR1 is MDHEN and CDR2 is SYDVKM in the germline V gene. This chain's CDR3 is CATRGSGANVLTF. The CDR3, as DNA: TGTGCCACTCGGGGCTCTGGGGCCAACGTCCTGACTTTC.

The chain joins TRBV28 to TRBJ2-7; 8 bases align to TRBD1. The germline CDR1 and CDR2 sequences are MDHEN and SYDVKM. Trimming removed 5 bases from V and 3 bases from J; junction bases left unmatched: 9. This CDR3 region has 15 residues. This chain's CDR3 is CASSRWTGPDYEQYV. Written as DNA, the CDR3 is TGTGCCAGCAGTAGATGGACAGGGCCAGACTACGAGCAGTACGTC.

The genes are TRBV7-8 and TRBJ2-2; possible D gene TRBD2, 6 bases. The V end was cut by 5 bases, the J end by 3 bases, with 10 bases between. The CDR3 length is 14 residues. The V gene's germline CDR1 is SGHVS and CDR2 FQNEAQ. This CDR3 reads CASSGRRDTGELFF. The CDR3 DNA reads as TGTGCCAGCAGCGGGAGGCGAGACACCGGGGAGCTGTTTTTT.

Remarks on this clone: The same CDR3 arises from other DNA sequences in this sample as well. This chain connects TRBV5-6 to TRBJ2-7; 7 bases agree with TRBD1. The germline gives CDR1 SGHDT, CDR2 YYEEEE. The ends lost 2 bases at V and 1 base at J; junction bases unmatched: 3. This CDR3 region has 14 residues. The CDR3 region is CASSLSDRSYEQYV. CDR3 coding DNA: TGTGCCAGCAGCTTATCGGACAGGTCCTACGAGCAGTACGTC.

This clone was detected only a few times. The rearrangement joins TRBV5-1 to TRBJ1-5; D is unresolved. Germline CDR1 SGHRS, CDR2 YFSETQ. Trimming left V 4 bases short and J 0 bases short, with 11 bases between. The CDR3 has 15 residues. CDR3 sequence (DNA): TGCGCCAGCAGCCCCGACGGGAATAGCAATCAGCCCCAGCATTTT. As protein: CASSPDGNSNQPQHF.

For this clone: This same CDR3 is encoded by further DNA sequences in the sample. CDR3 nucleotide sequence: TGCGCCAGCAGCTTGGGGCTAGCGGGAGTTAATGAGCAGTTCTTC. This gives the protein CASSLGLAGVNEQFF. V and J are TRBV5-1 and TRBJ2-1; 10 bases agree with TRBD2. This CDR3 comprises 15 residues. V gave up 0 bases and J gave up 7 bases; unmatched junction bases: 4. CDR1 is SGHRS and CDR2 is YFSETQ in the germline V gene.